The 26 T cell receptor beta chains listed next were all sequenced from one sample in a study of immune heterogeneity within non-small cell lung tumors (dated by TCRdb to the late 2010s). For the TCR template, genomic DNA was extracted from bulk tumor tissue, and approximately 600 ng of gDNA was amplified for each sample. During surgery, multiple biopsies were taken from each primary tumor, with sampling sites spaced as far apart as possible within the tumor mass. The study cohort was described as untreated and was composed of newly diagnosed NSCLC cases undergoing curative surgery. Sequencing used a HiSeq X Ten. The TCR beta CDR3 region was amplified with a multiplex PCR system whose first round of approximately 10 cycles used 32 V-gene forward primers and 13 J-gene reverse primers. TCRdb reworked the public reads: Q25 trimming with fastp, MiXCR clone assembly, productive beta chains retained. CDR3 protein duplicates are merged, each entry listing the most common genes and DNA. Here the sample has over 8,500 distinct CDR3 sequences; 27% occur a single time. In total, the top ten clones hold approximately 12% of the sample.

Sequences were obtained from lung tumor tissue. The origin of the receptors is a man aged 45 to 65 with non-small cell lung cancer.

With respect to this clonotype: This may be a read error: a much more frequent sequence differs by one nucleotide. This rearrangement joins TRBV28 to TRBJ2-6; TRBD1 matches 7 bases. Germline V lookup: CDR1 MDHEN, CDR2 SYDVKM. The junction had 9 bases not matched to a gene; V was cut back by 6 bases and J by 4 bases. The CDR3 spans 16 residues. The CDR3 nucleotides are TGTGCCAGCAGGTCGGAACAGGGGTACGGGGCCAACGTCCTGACTTTC. Translating gives CASRSEQGYGANVLTF.

At least ten counts were recorded for this clonotype. The chain uses TRBV6-1 and TRBJ2-3; 8 bases line up with TRBD2. Germline CDR1 is MNHNS and CDR2 is SASEGT. Trimming at V came to 7 bases and at J to 1 base, leaving 16 bases not matched to a gene. There are 18 residues in the CDR3. CDR3 residues: CASISRGGRKRGTDTQYF. The CDR3 region has the DNA TGTGCCAGCATCTCACGGGGGGGCCGGAAAAGGGGCACAGATACGCAGTATTTT.

This clonotype was counted between two and nine times. The rearrangement joins TRBV4-1 to TRBJ1-6, with TRBD1 identical over 11 bases. Trimming removed 7 bases from V and 11 bases from J; junction bases left unmatched: 13. The CDR3 sequence is 16 residues long. CDR1 and CDR2 (germline): MGHRA, YSYEKL. CDR3: CASIQGGQGARTPLHF. The CDR3 DNA is TGCGCCAGCATCCAGGGCGGACAGGGGGCGCGGACACCCCTCCACTTT.

This clonotype is medium-sized within its sample. The V and J genes are TRBV12-3 or TRBV12-4 and TRBJ1-2, with a possible D match to TRBD1 (5 bases). Deletions cut 1 base from V and 4 bases from J, with 13 bases between. This CDR3 has 15 amino acids. The CDR3 protein is CASSLVRGESYGYTF. Here the CDR3 DNA reads TGTGCCAGCAGTTTAGTTCGGGGGGAATCCTATGGCTACACCTTC.

This clonotype occurred a few times. The chain couples TRBV30 to TRBJ1-5; D is ambiguous. The CDR3 spans 14 residues. Germline-derived CDR1 and CDR2 are GTSNPN and SVGIG (reference sequence). Deletions cut 2 bases from V and 0 bases from J, with 8 bases between. The CDR3 DNA reads as TGTGCCTGGAGTTCTGGATTTAGCAATCAGCCCCAGCATTTT. The encoded protein is CAWSSGFSNQPQHF. The complete variable domain, with remaining parts taken from reference TRBV30 and TRBJ1-5, reads SQTIHQWPATLVQPVGSPLSLECTVEGTSNPNLYWYRQAAGRGLQLLFYSVGIGQISSEVPQNLSASRPQDRQFILSSKKLLLSDSGFYLCAWSSGFSNQPQHFGDGTRLSIL.

With respect to this clonotype: This sequence may be a read error, since a much larger clone differs from it by one base. V gene TRBV7-3 combines with J gene TRBJ1-1; 9 nucleotides align to TRBD1. The CDR3 spans 17 residues. Germline V CDR1 and CDR2: SGHTA, FQGTGA. Trimming cost V 0 bases and J 5 bases; bases outside gene matches: 10. The CDR3 is CASSLTGGTGTGTEAFF. CDR3 nucleotides: TGTGCCAGCAGCTTAACGGGGGGGACAGGGACTGGGACTGAAGCTTTCTTT.

CDR3 residues: CSAGLSGVTGNQPQHF. CDR3 nucleotide sequence: TGCAGTGCTGGCCTTTCCGGGGTGACCGGCAATCAGCCCCAGCATTTT. This chain links TRBV20-1 with TRBJ1-5; D gene unclear. The CDR3 contains 16 residues. Germline-derived CDR1 and CDR2 are DFQATT and SNEGSKA (reference sequence). The ends were cut back, 5 bases at V and 2 bases at J, with 19 bases in the middle.

This clonotype is judged medium-sized. The genes are TRBV20-1 and TRBJ2-4; D is perhaps TRBD2 (6 bases). This CDR3 spans 13 amino acids. CDR1 and CDR2 from the germline V gene are DFQATT and SNEGSKA (reference sequence). V lost 4 bases and J lost 8, with 15 bases in between. The chain's CDR3 is CSANRGSGDIQYF. CDR3 sequence (DNA): TGCAGTGCTAATCGGGGGAGTGGGGACATTCAGTACTTC.

This clonotype is classed as medium-sized. The chain couples TRBV20-1 to TRBJ1-5; D is undetermined. The CDR3 totals 15 residues. Germline V lookup: CDR1 DFQATT, CDR2 SNEGSKA (reference sequence). Trimming stripped 0 bases from V and 4 bases from J, with 13 bases between. CDR3 protein: CSARESLEGNQPQHF. The CDR3 nucleotides read TGCAGTGCTAGAGAGTCGCTGGAGGGAAATCAGCCCCAGCATTTT.

Concerning this clonotype itself: This may come from a read error, since a much larger clone is one base off. The chain carries TRBV5-8 and TRBJ1-1; D is ambiguous. Germline V gives CDR1 SGHTS, CDR2 YDEGEE. Deletions cut 4 bases from V and 6 bases from J, with 19 bases between. The length of the CDR3 is 15 residues. The CDR3 sequence: CASSVGGRVSSEAFF. As DNA, the CDR3 is TGTGCCAGCAGCGTGGGCGGCAGAGTCTCTTCTGAAGCTTTCTTT.

This clonotype was counted between two and nine times. This chain links TRBV29-1 with TRBJ2-1; TRBD2 aligns across 8 bases. Per germline, CDR1 SQVTM and CDR2 ANQGSEA. Trimming cost V 7 bases and J 8 bases; bases outside gene matches: 10. The CDR3 totals 13 residues. CDR3 sequence reads: CSAVKYGRDEQFF. In DNA form, the CDR3 reads TGCAGCGCCGTCAAGTACGGGAGGGATGAGCAGTTCTTC.

In the case of this clonotype: The junction and the germline gene differ at one end; a read error may be behind it. The chain is built from TRBV2 and TRBJ1-3, with D maybe TRBD1 (6 bases). Germline V gene lookup returns CDR1 SNHLY and CDR2 FYNNEI. The CDR3 covers 15 residues. The CDR3 bases are TGTGCCAGAAGTGTCGAGGGGGTTCTTGGAAACACCATATATTTT. It specifies CARSVEGVLGNTIYF. Complete variable domain (other parts from reference TRBV2 and TRBJ1-3): EPEVTQTPSHQVTQMGQEVILRCVPISNHLYFYWYRQILGQKVEFLVSFYNNEISEKSEIFDDQFSVERPDGSNFTLKIRSTKLEDSAMYFCARSVEGVLGNTIYFGEGSWLTVV.

This clonotype has a handful of counts. One base away lies a much larger clone, so this may be a sequencing read error. V and J are TRBV12-3 or TRBV12-4 and TRBJ2-7; D is unresolved. The CDR3 totals 14 residues. Trimming took 5 bases from V and 5 from J, leaving 16 bases between them. CDR3 sequence reads: CASSPAGSRNEQYF. The CDR3 DNA sequence: TGTGCCAGCAGTCCGGCCGGGTCCAGGAACGAGCAGTACTTC.

This clonotype rates as medium-sized (0.01 to 0.1%). The J gene is TRBJ2-7, the V gene TRBV28; weak D call: TRBD2 (5 bases). Germline V gene lookup returns CDR1 MDHEN and CDR2 SYDVKM. V dropped 3 bases and J dropped 6 bases, with 12 bases sitting between them. The CDR3 length is 13 residues. The CDR3 sequence: CASSFSDWGEQYF. The CDR3 region has the DNA TGTGCCAGCAGTTTTTCGGACTGGGGCGAGCAGTACTTC.

V is TRBV6-1 and J is TRBJ2-5; 10 nucleotides line up with TRBD2. J was trimmed by 5 bases and V by 8 bases; bases with no gene match: 8. Germline V lookup: CDR1 MNHNS, CDR2 SASEGT. CDR3 length equals 14 residues. The CDR3 DNA follows: TGTGCCAGCCTCCCAAGCGGGAGGGCGGAGACCCAGTACTTC. Its translation: CASLPSGRAETQYF.

V usage is TRBV12-3 or TRBV12-4 and J usage is TRBJ1-5; D not resolved. The V end lost 8 bases, the J end lost 5 bases, and 7 bases lay between the germline ends. CDR3 length: 11 residues. CDR3 loop: CASSPYQPQHF. Written as DNA, the CDR3 is TGTGCCAGCTCCCCTTATCAGCCCCAGCATTTT.

Sample share makes this clonotype medium-sized. This CDR3 is CASSLGAGTGVHDTQYF. The CDR3 DNA reads as TGCGCCAGCAGCTTAGGGGCCGGGACAGGGGTCCATGATACGCAGTATTTT. The chain links TRBV5-1 to TRBJ2-3, with 10 bases that match TRBD1. The CDR3 totals 17 residues. Germline trimming cut 2 bases from V and 6 bases from J; bases unmatched to any gene: 12. The germline CDR1 and CDR2 sequences are SGHRS and YFSETQ.

Comment on this clonotype: A much larger clone is a single base away; this may be a read error. The chain couples TRBV5-1 to TRBJ2-3; TRBD2 agrees at 7 bases. The CDR3 loop spans 15 amino acids. Germline V gene data show CDR1 as SGHRS and CDR2 as YFSETQ. CDR3 protein: CDSSLELAAGNTQYF. The CDR3 DNA is TGCGACAGCAGCTTGGAGCTAGCGGCAGGGAATACGCAGTATTTT.

A few counts support this clonotype. V and J are TRBV5-1 and TRBJ2-5; TRBD1 is a possible D gene (6 bases). This CDR3 comprises 14 residues. The V gene lost 7 bases and the J gene lost 4 bases, with 17 bases spanning the gap. The germline CDR1 and CDR2 sequences are SGHRS and YFSETQ. The CDR3 sequence: CASFRTDPGETQYF. The CDR3 bases are TGCGCCAGCTTCCGGACAGATCCGGGAGAGACCCAGTACTTC.

In nucleotides, the CDR3 is TGTGCCAGCAGCTTATACAACTACGAGCAGTACTTC. It specifies CASSLYNYEQYF. The rearrangement uses TRBV7-2 and TRBJ2-7; D ambiguous. Looked up from germline, CDR1 is SGHTA and CDR2 is FQGNSA. Trimming left V 2 bases short and J 3 bases short, with 5 bases between. This CDR3 has 12 amino acids.

A word on this clonotype: A much larger clonotype is one base distant, so this may be a read error. The chain uses TRBV7-9 and TRBJ1-1; 8 bases are a match to TRBD1. CDR1 is SEHNR, CDR2 FQNEAQ, per germline (reference sequence). This CDR3 comprises 14 residues. CDR3 DNA: TGTGCCAGCATCTTATCAGGGGGCTTGACTGAAGCTTTCTTT. Translated, it gives CASILSGGLTEAFF.

This clonotype was observed many times. This rearrangement joins TRBV6-2 or TRBV6-3 to TRBJ1-5; 8 nucleotides agree with TRBD1. The germline gives CDR1 MNHEY, CDR2 SVGEGT. The length of the CDR3 is 13 residues. J lost 6 bases, V lost 4 bases, and 2 bases had no gene match. DNA for the CDR3: TGTGCCAGCAGTTCGGACAGGGTTCAGCCCCAGCATTTT. Its protein is CASSSDRVQPQHF.

This clonotype is medium-sized in the sample. The gene calls are TRBV6-1 and TRBJ2-3, with 8 positions matching TRBD2. CDR3 length: 15 residues. Germline assignment: CDR1 MNHNS and CDR2 SASEGT. V dropped 3 bases and J dropped 4; count of bases not matched to a gene: 6. CDR3 amino acids: CASSDHPAGADTQYF. For the CDR3, the DNA is TGTGCCAGCAGTGATCATCCAGCGGGAGCAGATACGCAGTATTTT.

This clonotype rates as medium-sized. The chain joins TRBV28 to TRBJ2-1; 16 positions agree with TRBD2. The CDR3 contains 15 residues. CDR1 is MDHEN, CDR2 SYDVKM, per germline. With V trimmed by 5 bases and J by 13 bases, 8 bases remained unmatched. As DNA, the CDR3 is TGTGCCAGCAGTCGCCCGGGACTAGCGGGAGGGCGACAGTTCTTC. Translating gives CASSRPGLAGGRQFF.

This clonotype is medium-sized (0.01 to 0.1%) in the sample. The chain uses TRBV12-3 or TRBV12-4 and TRBJ1-1, with D tentatively TRBD1 (5 bases). The V gene lost 0 bases and the J gene lost 11 bases, with 19 bases spanning the gap. There are 15 residues in the CDR3. The DNA of the CDR3 is TGTGCCAGCAGTTTAGCGCGGGGACCCCGCCTCTCTGCTTTCTTT. Its protein is CASSLARGPRLSAFF.

This clonotype appeared a few times. The V gene is TRBV6-1, the J gene TRBJ2-2, with 9 bases aligning to TRBD1. In germline, CDR1 is MNHNS, CDR2 SASEGT. The V gene end was trimmed by 6 bases and the J gene end by 1 base; junction bases not matched to a gene: 9. The CDR3 is made up of 17 amino acids. The CDR3 coding sequence is TGTGCCAGCAGAACTCCAGGGGGACAGGGGAACACCGGGGAGCTGTTTTTT. Protein: CASRTPGGQGNTGELFF.